This T cell receptor beta chain derives from a study of blood T cell repertoires in COVID-19. Study information: PBMCs, B-cell-depleted T cells, or T cells provided the cDNA or gDNA that made up the material.

Trimming took 6 bases from V and 0 from J, leaving 7 bases between them. CDR1 is SGHRS and CDR2 is YFSETQ in the germline V gene. This CDR3 comprises 13 residues. Method: immunoSEQ multiplex PCR; TCRdb's copy keeps in-frame clones and lacks some. This sample yields about 120,000 clones, of which around nine tenths are seen a single time; approximately 2.3% belongs to the top ten. This chain connects TRBV5-1 to TRBJ2-1, with a possible D match to TRBD1 (6 bases). Sequences were obtained from peripheral blood. The sequence came from a woman in her forties or fifties with acute or convalescent COVID-19. The DNA of the CDR3 is TGCGCCAGCAACAGGGACTCCTACAATGAGCAGTTCTTC. It codes for CASNRDSYNEQFF.